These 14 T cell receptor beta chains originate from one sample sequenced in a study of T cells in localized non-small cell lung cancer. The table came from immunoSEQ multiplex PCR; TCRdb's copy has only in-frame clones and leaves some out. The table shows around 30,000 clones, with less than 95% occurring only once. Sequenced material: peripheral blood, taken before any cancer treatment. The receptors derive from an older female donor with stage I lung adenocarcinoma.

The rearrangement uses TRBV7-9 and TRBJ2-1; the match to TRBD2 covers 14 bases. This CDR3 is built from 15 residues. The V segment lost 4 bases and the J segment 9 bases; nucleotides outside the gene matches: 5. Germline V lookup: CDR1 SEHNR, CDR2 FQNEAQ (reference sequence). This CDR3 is CASSSGLAGASEQFF. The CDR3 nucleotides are TGTGCCAGCAGCTCGGGACTAGCGGGAGCTAGTGAGCAGTTCTTC. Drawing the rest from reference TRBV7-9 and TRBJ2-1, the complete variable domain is DTGVSQNPRHKITKRGQNVTFRCDPISEHNRLYWYRQTLGQGPEFLTYFQNEAQLEKSRLLSDRFSAERPKGSFSTLEIQRTEQGDSAMYLCASSSGLAGASEQFFGPGTRLTVL.

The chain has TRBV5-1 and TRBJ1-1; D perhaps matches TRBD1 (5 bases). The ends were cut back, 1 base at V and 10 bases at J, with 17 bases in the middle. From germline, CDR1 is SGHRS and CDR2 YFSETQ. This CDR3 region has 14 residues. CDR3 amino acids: CASSLQQVGSGAFF. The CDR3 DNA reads TGCGCCAGCAGCTTGCAACAGGTCGGGTCGGGAGCTTTCTTT.

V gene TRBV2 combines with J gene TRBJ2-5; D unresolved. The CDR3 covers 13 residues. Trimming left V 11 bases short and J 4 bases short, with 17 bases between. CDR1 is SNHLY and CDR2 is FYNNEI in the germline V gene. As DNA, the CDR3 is TGTGCCCCAAGGGCGCACAGTCGAGAGACCCAGTACTTC. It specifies CAPRAHSRETQYF.

DNA of the CDR3: TGTGCCAGCTCCCAAAAGGGGGATACGCAGTATTTT. Protein sequence: CASSQKGDTQYF. The rearrangement joins TRBV18 to TRBJ2-3; a weak D match, TRBD1 (5 bases). This CDR3 has 12 amino acids. Germline CDR1 KGHSH, CDR2 LQKENI. V gave up 6 bases and J gave up 6 bases, with 10 bases separating them.

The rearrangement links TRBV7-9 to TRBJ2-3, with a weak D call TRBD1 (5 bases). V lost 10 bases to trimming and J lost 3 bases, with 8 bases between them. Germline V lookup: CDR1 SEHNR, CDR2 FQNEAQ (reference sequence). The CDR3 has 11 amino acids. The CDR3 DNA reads TGTGCCACCCAGGGAACAGATACGCAGTATTTT. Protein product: CATQGTDTQYF.

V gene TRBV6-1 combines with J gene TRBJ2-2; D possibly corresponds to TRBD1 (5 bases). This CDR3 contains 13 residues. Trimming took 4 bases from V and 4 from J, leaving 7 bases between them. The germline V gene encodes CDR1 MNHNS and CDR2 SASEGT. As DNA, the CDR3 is TGTGCCAGCAGTGTGCAGGGCACCGGGGAGCTGTTTTTT. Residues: CASSVQGTGELFF.

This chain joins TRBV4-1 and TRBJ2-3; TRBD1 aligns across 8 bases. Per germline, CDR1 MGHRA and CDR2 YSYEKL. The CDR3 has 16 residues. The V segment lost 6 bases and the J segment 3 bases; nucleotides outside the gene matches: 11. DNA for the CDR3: TGCGCCAGCAGAAAGTTCAGGGGGCGAGATACAGATACGCAGTATTTT. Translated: CASRKFRGRDTDTQYF.

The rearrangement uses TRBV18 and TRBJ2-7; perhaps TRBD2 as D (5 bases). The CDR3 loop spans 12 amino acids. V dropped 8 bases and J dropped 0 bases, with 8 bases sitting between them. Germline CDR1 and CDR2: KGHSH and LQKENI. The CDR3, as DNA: TGTGCCAGCGGCGACTACTCCTACGAGCAGTACTTC. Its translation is CASGDYSYEQYF.

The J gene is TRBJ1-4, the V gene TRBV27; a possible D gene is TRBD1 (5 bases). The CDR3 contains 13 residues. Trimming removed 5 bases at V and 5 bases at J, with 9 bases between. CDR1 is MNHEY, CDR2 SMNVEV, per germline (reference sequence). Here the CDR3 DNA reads TGTGCCAGCAGTCTTTGGGGCAATGAAAAACTGTTTTTT. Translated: CASSLWGNEKLFF.

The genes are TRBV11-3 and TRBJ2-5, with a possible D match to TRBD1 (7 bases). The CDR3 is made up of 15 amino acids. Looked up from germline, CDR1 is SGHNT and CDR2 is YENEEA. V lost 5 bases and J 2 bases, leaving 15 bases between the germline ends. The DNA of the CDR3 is TGTGCCAGCAGCCCAGGGCAGGGGGGACAAGAGACCCAGTACTTC. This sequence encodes CASSPGQGGQETQYF.

CDR3 residues: CASSEGGARSEKLFF. DNA of the CDR3: TGTGCCAGCAGTGAAGGCGGGGCTCGGAGCGAAAAACTGTTTTTT. V usage is TRBV6-1 and J usage is TRBJ1-4; a weak D match, TRBD1 (5 bases). CDR3 length equals 15 residues. Germline V gives CDR1 MNHNS, CDR2 SASEGT. The V gene lost 1 base and the J gene lost 8 bases, with 14 bases spanning the gap.

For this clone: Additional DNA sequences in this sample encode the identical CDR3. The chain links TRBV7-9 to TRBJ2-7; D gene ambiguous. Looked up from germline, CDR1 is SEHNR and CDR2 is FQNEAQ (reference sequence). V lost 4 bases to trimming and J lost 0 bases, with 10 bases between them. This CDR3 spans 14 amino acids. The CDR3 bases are TGTGCCAGCAGCTCGCAGATCGGCTCCTACGAGCAGTACTTC. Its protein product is CASSSQIGSYEQYF. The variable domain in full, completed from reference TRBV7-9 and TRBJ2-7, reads DTGVSQNPRHKITKRGQNVTFRCDPISEHNRLYWYRQTLGQGPEFLTYFQNEAQLEKSRLLSDRFSAERPKGSFSTLEIQRTEQGDSAMYLCASSSQIGSYEQYFGPGTRLTVT.

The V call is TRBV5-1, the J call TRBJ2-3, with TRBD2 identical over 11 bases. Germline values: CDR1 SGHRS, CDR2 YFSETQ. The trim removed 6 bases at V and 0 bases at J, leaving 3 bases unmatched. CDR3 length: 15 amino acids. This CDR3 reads CASKGTSGSTDTQYF. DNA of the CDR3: TGCGCCAGCAAGGGGACTAGCGGAAGCACAGATACGCAGTATTTT.

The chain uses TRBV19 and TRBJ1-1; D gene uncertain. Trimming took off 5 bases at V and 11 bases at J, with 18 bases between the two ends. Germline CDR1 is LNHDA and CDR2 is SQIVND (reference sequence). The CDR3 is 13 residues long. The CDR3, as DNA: TGTGCCAGTAGTCCCGGGATTTTGAGGGAGGCTTTCTTT. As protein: CASSPGILREAFF.